One and the same sample provided the 32 T cell receptor beta chains below, sequenced in a study of post-analysis software for immune sequencing data. These receptors are not linked to any known antigen. Tagging with unique molecular identifiers was a feature of the TCR beta cDNA libraries. TCRdb re-called the PCR reads with MiXCR, one entry per CDR3 protein. The table includes roughly 800,000 distinct CDR3 sequences, about half detected once. Study observations and caveats: When patients were compared with controls, about 5 TRBV segments were more frequent, TRBV5-6, TRBV5-1 and TRBV20-1 among them.

Material: blood. These receptors were obtained from a girl aged 10 to 17 with multiple sclerosis.

This chain connects TRBV6-5 to TRBJ1-1, with D perhaps TRBD1 (6 bases). The CDR3 consists of 15 residues. Germline CDR1 reads MNHEY; CDR2 reads SVGAGI. Trimming took off 5 bases at V and 5 bases at J, with 18 bases between the two ends. CDR3 sequence (DNA): TGTGCCAGCAGTCCACAGGGCCTTGGAGTGACTGAAGCTTTCTTT. Translated, it gives CASSPQGLGVTEAFF.

Points on this clonotype: At one end, the junction sequence differs from germline, possibly due to a read error. V usage is TRBV25-1 and J usage is TRBJ2-7; D not certain. Germline CDR1 reads MGHDK; CDR2 reads SYGVNS. This CDR3 spans 13 amino acids. The CDR3 coding sequence is TGTGCCAGCAGGGAATACTCCGGCAATGAGCAGTACTTC. Residues: CASREYSGNEQYF.

This chain links TRBV5-1 with TRBJ2-7; D assignment may be TRBD1 or TRBD2 (5 bases each). The CDR3 totals 14 residues. V lost 4 bases and J 1 base, leaving 12 bases between the germline ends. Germline V lookup: CDR1 SGHRS, CDR2 YFSETQ. The CDR3 DNA is TGCGCCAGCAGCCGGGGACCCGGGTCCTACGAGCAGTACTTC. It is translated as CASSRGPGSYEQYF.

Here the CDR3 DNA reads TGTGCCAGCAGTGGGACTAGCGGGAGCCTTTCCTACGAGCAGTACTTC. Protein sequence: CASSGTSGSLSYEQYF. The chain recombines TRBV28 with TRBJ2-7, with 14 bases identical to TRBD2. The CDR3 length is 16 residues. Germline CDR1 MDHEN, CDR2 SYDVKM. The ends lost 5 bases at V and 1 base at J; junction bases unmatched: 4.

This clonotype was observed a few times. V and J are TRBV5-5 and TRBJ2-7; unclear D gene. V was cut by 3 bases and J by 5 bases, with 15 bases left in between. The CDR3 extends over 14 amino acids. Germline CDR1 is SGHKS and CDR2 is YYEKEE (reference sequence). CDR3 protein: CASSYQLRADEQYF. CDR3 sequence (DNA): TGTGCCAGCAGCTACCAGCTCCGTGCCGACGAGCAGTACTTC.

The chain carries TRBV7-2 and TRBJ2-3; D is possibly TRBD1 (6 bases). CDR3 length equals 17 residues. CDR1 and CDR2 from the germline V gene are SGHTA and FQGNSA. Trimming pared 6 bases from V and 2 bases from J, leaving 21 bases between. CDR3 nucleotide sequence: TGTGCCAGCAGACAATGGGGGCACGGGCCCTACACAGATACGCAGTATTTT. The encoded protein is CASRQWGHGPYTDTQYF. Drawing the rest from reference TRBV7-2 and TRBJ2-3, the complete variable domain is GAGVSQSPSNKVTEKGKDVELRCDPISGHTALYWYRQSLGQGLEFLIYFQGNSAPDKSGLPSDRFSAERTGGSVSTLTIQRTQQEDSAVYLCASRQWGHGPYTDTQYFGPGTRLTVL.

This sequence joins TRBV11-2 and TRBJ1-2, with 8 bases identical to TRBD1. Germline loops: CDR1 SGHAT, CDR2 FQNNGV. V was clipped by 1 base and J by 4 bases; unmatched bases: 5. The CDR3 is made up of 15 amino acids. The CDR3 DNA reads TGTGCCAGCAGCTTAGTAGGACAGGGAAGCTATGGCTACACCTTC. Translation: CASSLVGQGSYGYTF.

V gene TRBV20-1 combines with J gene TRBJ2-5; 8 bases agree with TRBD2. The CDR3 has 16 residues. Germline-derived CDR1 and CDR2 are DFQATT and SNEGSKA (reference sequence). Trimming removed 3 bases from V and 2 bases from J; junction bases left unmatched: 11. The chain's CDR3 is CSARVSGGRRQETQYF. CDR3 nucleotide sequence: TGCAGTGCTAGGGTTTCGGGGGGGCGGAGACAAGAGACCCAGTACTTC.

The gene calls are TRBV9 and TRBJ2-3; TRBD2 agrees at 7 bases. Germline V gives CDR1 SGDLS, CDR2 YYNGEE. This CDR3 comprises 15 residues. V shed 0 bases and J 5 bases; nucleotides not matched to a gene: 6. The CDR3: CASSVAGVAGDTQYF. The CDR3 DNA follows: TGTGCCAGCAGCGTAGCTGGAGTAGCGGGAGATACGCAGTATTTT.

This rearrangement joins TRBV6-1 to TRBJ2-7; possible D gene TRBD1, 5 bases. In germline, CDR1 is MNHNS, CDR2 SASEGT. The V end was cut by 3 bases, the J end by 2 bases, with 17 bases between. CDR3 length: 16 residues. CDR3 coding DNA: TGTGCCAGCAGTGACGTTGACTTACAGGTGACCTACGAGCAGTACTTC. This codes for CASSDVDLQVTYEQYF.

This chain links TRBV29-1 with TRBJ1-2; TRBD1 matches at 8 bases. V dropped 3 bases and J dropped 8; count of bases not matched to a gene: 11. The germline V gene has CDR1 SQVTM and CDR2 ANQGSEA. The CDR3 length is 14 residues. The DNA for the CDR3 is TGCAGCGTTGAGGGCCACCAGGGGGCTGGCGGCTACACCTTC. It specifies CSVEGHQGAGGYTF.

This chain joins TRBV20-1 and TRBJ2-1; D is ambiguous. Deletions cut 6 bases from V and 2 bases from J, with 17 bases between. The germline gives CDR1 DFQATT, CDR2 SNEGSKA (reference sequence). This CDR3 has 15 amino acids. The CDR3 DNA sequence: TGCAGTGCGCCCAAGGGCCATGCCACCTACAATGAGCAGTTCTTC. Translation: CSAPKGHATYNEQFF.

The genes are TRBV7-3 and TRBJ1-1; tentatively, D is TRBD1 (6 bases). Trimming pared 4 bases from V and 0 bases from J, leaving 9 bases between. CDR1 is SGHTA and CDR2 is FQGTGA in the germline V gene. CDR3 length: 14 amino acids. CDR3 amino acids: CASSSDSMNTEAFF. In DNA, the CDR3 is TGTGCCAGCAGCTCGGACAGTATGAACACTGAAGCTTTCTTT.

The V call is TRBV10-3, the J call TRBJ2-7; D unclear. Germline assignment: CDR1 ENHRY and CDR2 SYGVKD. This CDR3 is built from 8 residues. The CDR3 DNA reads as TGTGTCGTCGGGGAGCAGTACTTC. Its protein is CVVGEQYF.

The rearrangement joins TRBV4-1 to TRBJ1-1, with a possible D match to TRBD1 (5 bases). Germline V gene data show CDR1 as MGHRA and CDR2 as YSYEKL. The CDR3 has 15 amino acids. V lost 0 bases and J lost 5, with 13 bases in between. CDR3 in amino acids: CASSQEGTAGTEAFF. CDR3 nucleotide sequence: TGCGCCAGCAGCCAAGAGGGTACGGCAGGGACTGAAGCTTTCTTT.

The chain couples TRBV14 to TRBJ1-1; unclear D gene. V shed 4 bases and J shed 6 bases, with 15 bases lying between them. CDR1 SGHDN and CDR2 FVKESK come from the germline V gene. The CDR3 is 14 amino acids. The CDR3 reads CASSLGGKGAEAFF. The CDR3 DNA reads TGTGCCAGCAGCCTAGGCGGAAAGGGTGCTGAAGCTTTCTTT.

This clonotype came up once. This chain's CDR3 is CASSLARIGTEQFF. CDR3 sequence (DNA): TGTGCCAGCAGTTTAGCGAGGATTGGGACCGAGCAGTTCTTC. V is TRBV12-3 or TRBV12-4 and J is TRBJ2-1; TRBD1 or TRBD2 may be the D gene (5 bases each). The V gene lost 0 bases and the J gene lost 10 bases, with 13 bases spanning the gap. The CDR3 is 14 amino acids.

The chain is built from TRBV6-5 and TRBJ2-7; D gene uncertain. This CDR3 spans 15 amino acids. Germline V CDR1 and CDR2: MNHEY, SVGAGI. V shed 6 bases and J shed 0 bases, with 15 bases lying between them. The CDR3 protein is CASRDAAYSSYEQYF. CDR3 sequence (DNA): TGTGCCAGCAGGGATGCGGCTTATAGCTCCTACGAGCAGTACTTC.

CDR3 protein: CSARAPGQTYEQYF. The CDR3 nucleotides are TGCAGTGCTAGAGCCCCTGGACAGACCTACGAGCAGTACTTC. The chain couples TRBV20-1 to TRBJ2-7, with a possible D match to TRBD1 (6 bases). The CDR3 has 14 residues. Trimming cost V 1 base and J 2 bases, with 12 bases left between them. Germline V gene lookup returns CDR1 DFQATT and CDR2 SNEGSKA (reference sequence).

This clonotype was counted a few times. This rearrangement joins TRBV12-3 or TRBV12-4 to TRBJ1-1; maybe TRBD1 (5 bases). The CDR3 covers 14 residues. Trimming removed 5 bases at V and 5 bases at J, with 15 bases between. As DNA, the CDR3 is TGTGCCAGCAGTCTCGACACCCGGGGGACTGAAGCTTTCTTT. Its protein is CASSLDTRGTEAFF.

This clonotype showed up just a few times. The V gene is TRBV24-1, the J gene TRBJ2-1; maybe TRBD1 (6 bases). CDR3 length equals 16 residues. Per germline, CDR1 KGHDR and CDR2 SFDVKD. V was trimmed by 4 bases and J by 5 bases, leaving 17 bases between them. Here the CDR3 DNA reads TGTGCCACCAGTGACCGGACCCGGGACAAAAACAATGAGCAGTTCTTC. It is translated as CATSDRTRDKNNEQFF.

This rearrangement joins TRBV5-1 to TRBJ2-7; no definite D call. The CDR3 runs to 14 residues. V was trimmed by 4 bases and J by 2 bases, leaving 13 bases between them. The germline V gene has CDR1 SGHRS and CDR2 YFSETQ. This CDR3 reads CASSTGVEPYEQYF. The CDR3, as DNA: TGCGCCAGCAGCACCGGAGTGGAACCCTACGAGCAGTACTTC.

The CDR3 region is CASSLATGNNEQFF. CDR3 nucleotide sequence: TGTGCCAGCAGCTTGGCCACAGGTAACAATGAGCAGTTCTTC. The chain is built from TRBV5-6 and TRBJ2-1; D possibly corresponds to TRBD1 (5 bases). V was shortened by 0 bases and J by 5 bases, with 9 bases between the two germline ends. Germline V gene sequence: CDR1 SGHDT, CDR2 YYEEEE. The CDR3 is 14 amino acids.

Here the CDR3 DNA reads TGTGCCAGCAGCGGGTCCGACGGGTCCCAGAATGAGCAGTTCTTC. Translating it yields CASSGSDGSQNEQFF. The J gene is TRBJ2-1, the V gene TRBV6-5; the D is unclear. Trimming removed 6 bases from V and 7 bases from J, with 19 bases in between. Germline V gene lookup returns CDR1 MNHEY and CDR2 SVGAGI. CDR3 length: 15 amino acids.

This clonotype was counted between two and nine times. V and J are TRBV9 and TRBJ2-3; possibly TRBD1 for D (5 bases). This CDR3 has 15 residues. Germline-derived CDR1 and CDR2 are SGDLS and YYNGEE. Trimming removed 1 base from V and 2 bases from J, with 11 bases in between. CDR3: CASSVSAGNTDTQYF. The CDR3 bases are TGTGCCAGCAGCGTATCGGCAGGGAACACAGATACGCAGTATTTT. Supplemented by reference TRBV9 and TRBJ2-3, the full variable domain reads DSGVTQTPKHLITATGQRVTLRCSPRSGDLSVYWYQQSLDQGLQFLIQYYNGEERAKGNILERFSAQQFPDLHSELNLSSLELGDSALYFCASSVSAGNTDTQYFGPGTRLTVL.

The chain uses TRBV7-2 and TRBJ2-5; D is uncertain. V lost 2 bases and J 2 bases, leaving 9 bases between the germline ends. There are 14 residues in the CDR3. Germline V gene data show CDR1 as SGHTA and CDR2 as FQGNSA. The CDR3 region is CASSLYYRQETQYF. The CDR3 DNA sequence: TGTGCCAGCAGCTTATATTACCGTCAAGAGACCCAGTACTTC. The variable domain in full, with the rest retrieved from reference TRBV7-2 and TRBJ2-5, is GAGVSQSPSNKVTEKGKDVELRCDPISGHTALYWYRQSLGQGLEFLIYFQGNSAPDKSGLPSDRFSAERTGGSVSTLTIQRTQQEDSAVYLCASSLYYRQETQYFGPGTRLLVL.

V is TRBV12-3 or TRBV12-4 and J is TRBJ1-4, with D unclear. The CDR3 contains 14 residues. V was cut by 5 bases and J by 4 bases, with 11 bases left in between. The CDR3 bases are TGTGCCAGCAGTGATGGGTCGGTTAATGAAAAACTGTTTTTT. Amino acids: CASSDGSVNEKLFF.

The chain joins TRBV27 to TRBJ2-3, with 7 bases aligning to TRBD2. There are 15 residues in the CDR3. Germline assignment: CDR1 MNHEY and CDR2 SMNVEV (reference sequence). Trimming removed 2 bases from V and 6 bases from J; junction bases left unmatched: 8. CDR3 nucleotide sequence: TGTGCCAGCAGTTTAGGCGGGAGAGAAATGGATACGCAGTATTTT. Translated: CASSLGGREMDTQYF.

CDR3 coding DNA: TGCGCCAGCAGCCCCCTAGGAGACTGGCCACGAGGGCAAGAGACCCAGTACTTC. Its translation: CASSPLGDWPRGQETQYF. The rearrangement joins TRBV4-1 to TRBJ2-5; tentative D call: TRBD2 (5 bases). With 4 bases removed from V and 2 bases from J, the gap between germline ends came to 23 bases. The V gene's germline CDR1 is MGHRA and CDR2 YSYEKL. The CDR3 runs to 18 residues.

The V gene is TRBV12-3 or TRBV12-4, the J gene TRBJ2-1, with 8 nucleotides matching TRBD2. The CDR3 spans 15 residues. The V and J ends lost 6 bases and 5 bases, in that order; junction bases with no gene match: 9. The CDR3 sequence is CASSPGTRTHNEQFF. CDR3 sequence (DNA): TGTGCCAGCAGCCCCGGGACTAGAACCCACAATGAGCAGTTCTTC.

The chain employs TRBV2 and TRBJ1-2; D unresolved. Germline CDR1 SNHLY, CDR2 FYNNEI. The CDR3 extends over 11 amino acids. Between the trimmed V and J ends, which lost 11 bases and 5 bases, there was a span of 12 bases. CDR3 protein: CASPALYGYTF. CDR3 sequence (DNA): TGTGCCTCACCCGCGCTATATGGCTACACCTTC.

The V call is TRBV7-9, the J call TRBJ1-2; the D is unclear. Germline V gene data show CDR1 as SEHNR and CDR2 as FQNEAQ (reference sequence). The CDR3 runs to 14 residues. V was shortened by 1 base and J by 4 bases, with 10 bases between the two germline ends. The CDR3 DNA follows: TGTGCCAGCAGCTTAGAGAGTAGGAGCTATGGCTACACCTTC. Translation gives CASSLESRSYGYTF.